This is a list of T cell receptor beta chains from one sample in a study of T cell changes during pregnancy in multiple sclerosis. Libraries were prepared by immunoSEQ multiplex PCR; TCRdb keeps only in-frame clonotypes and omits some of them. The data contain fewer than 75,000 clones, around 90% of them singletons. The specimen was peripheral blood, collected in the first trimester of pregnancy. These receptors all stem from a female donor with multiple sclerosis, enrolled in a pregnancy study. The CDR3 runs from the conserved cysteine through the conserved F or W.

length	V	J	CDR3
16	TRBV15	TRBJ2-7	CATSRDPPRGSYEQYF
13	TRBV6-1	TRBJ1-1	CASKDRGDAEAFF
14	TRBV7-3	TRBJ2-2	CASSLTGATGELFF
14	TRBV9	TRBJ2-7	CASSVAGTSYEQYF
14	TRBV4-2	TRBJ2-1	CASSQDLLYNEQFF
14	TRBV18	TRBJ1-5	CASSPAGGDQPQHF
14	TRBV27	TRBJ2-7	CASSTGVTSYEQYF
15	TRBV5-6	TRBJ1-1	CASSAGQGLNTEAFF
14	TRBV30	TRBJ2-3	CAWSVRGSPDTQYF
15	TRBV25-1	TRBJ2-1	CASSVLAGGQDEQFF
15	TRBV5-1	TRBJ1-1	CASSRVGQGNTEAFF
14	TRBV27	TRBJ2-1	CASSPRGTYNEQFF
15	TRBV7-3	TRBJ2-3	CASSLGGSGTDTQYF
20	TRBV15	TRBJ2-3	CATSRENGRGSGGNTDTQYF
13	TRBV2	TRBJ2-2	CASSDRGGGELFF
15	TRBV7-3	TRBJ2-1	CASSFSGGLHNEQFF
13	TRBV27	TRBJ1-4	CASSPRRGEKLFF
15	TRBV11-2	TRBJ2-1	CASSLSGPSYNEQFF
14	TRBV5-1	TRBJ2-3	CASSWTRGTDTQYF
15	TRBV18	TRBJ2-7	CAEGASGSINYEQYF
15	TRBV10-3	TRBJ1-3	CAISEPGIHGNTIYF
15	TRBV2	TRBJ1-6	CASSGRGTFESPLHF
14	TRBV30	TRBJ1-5	CAWRGQGASQPQHF
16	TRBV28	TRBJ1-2	CASSPGQGLVDYGYTF
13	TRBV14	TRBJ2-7	CASSLGQAVEQYF
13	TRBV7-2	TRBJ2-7	CASTKTYFYEQYF
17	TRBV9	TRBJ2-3	CASSAHASGQSTDTQYF
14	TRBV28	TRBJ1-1	CASSPPTGGTEAFF
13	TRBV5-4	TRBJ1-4	CASRGRGREKLFF
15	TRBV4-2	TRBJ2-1	CASSQGQGANNEQFF
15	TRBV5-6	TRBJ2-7	CASSPRPEGSYEQYF